The rows below give T cell receptor beta chains drawn from one sample of a study of cytomegalovirus exposure and HLA in healthy donors. The repertoire was sequenced with immunoSEQ multiplex PCR; TCRdb's copy has only in-frame clones and lacks some. This sample has 110,000 or so clones, with 70% to 80% found just once. Sequences were obtained from PBMCs. The receptors derive from a middle-aged woman in good health and CMV-seropositive. Both conserved end residues are part of each CDR3.

v_call cdr3_aa
TRBV7-2 CASSLPTGVGYTF
TRBV6-6 CASSYSGGGAETQYF
TRBV27 CASSFYKNTEAFF
TRBV7-2 CASRSTGGNQPQHF
TRBV4-1 CASSRDPPYEQYF
TRBV30 CAWRGQATSYEQYF
TRBV7-9 CACNLINTEAFF
TRBV7-2 CASSITWGPREAFF
TRBV4-2 CASSYGQGAIATNEKLFF
TRBV19 CASSIIGGQGAHYGYTF
TRBV5-1 CASSSEQGEGYTF
TRBV4-1 CASSQWQGMGNTIYF
TRBV27 CASRAGGILGYTF
TRBV2 CASSVGQLNMNTEAFF
TRBV27 CASSLFKGASNQPQHF
TRBV6-1 CATRSGETQYF
TRBV19 CASTTRGAGAFTDTQYF
TRBV11-1 CASSSPGQGIETQYF
TRBV6-1 CASSERDRASTNYGYTF
TRBV2 CASKWDRGREGEKLFF
TRBV27 CASSWGVTGELFF
TRBV5-1 CASSLGTSGSTDTQYF
TRBV5-4 CASSYPGQGRHEQYF
TRBV7-8 CASSSIGGTGELFF
TRBV5-8 CASSPGAGTSDETQYF
TRBV19 CASSIQGAGGYTF
TRBV30 CAWSVRGTETYEQYF
TRBV15 CATSRARTGTGELFF
TRBV4-1 CASSQSPPGTSGNTIYF
TRBV4-3 CASSQAGQTYNEQFF
TRBV29-1 CSGTSGGAETQYF
TRBV6-1 CASSGASVEYF
TRBV27 CASSWTPQGHYGYTF
TRBV4-2 CASSQALEQTQYF
TRBV5-1 CASSSGQTNTEAFF
TRBV5-1 CASSLAPDRDPTEAFF
TRBV5-1 CASSLFGDRATDTQYF
TRBV7-9 CASSPWENIAKNIQYF
TRBV7-8 CASSRGDSGSRPQHF
TRBV11-2 CASSYLAGEQFF
TRBV18 CASSPRGGYTDTQYF
TRBV5-5 CASSKRQTDNSPLHF